This T cell receptor beta chain was captured by sequencing in a study of cytomegalovirus exposure and HLA in healthy donors. Worth noting for this clone: Its matching antigen is unknown.

Broader study findings: V- and J-gene trimming in TCR beta was tied to a missense DCLRE1C variant by an analysis performed later.

This PCR relied on a set of 60 Vbeta primers and 13 Jbeta primers. Measured with immunoSEQ multiplex PCR; TCRdb has only the in-frame clones, and not every one. Here the sample spans 75,000 to 95,000 clones, roughly 80% being singletons. The CDR3 runs to 18 residues. The junction had 12 bases not matched to a gene; V was cut back by 5 bases and J by 6 bases. CDR1 and CDR2 from the germline V gene are SNHLY and FYNNEI. The chain combines TRBV2 with TRBJ2-3; TRBD2 agrees at 15 bases. The sequence was obtained from a woman aged 40 to 49 in good health and CMV-seropositive. Sequences were obtained from PBMCs. For the CDR3, the DNA is TGTGCCAGCAGTCGCGGACAGGGACTAGCGGGAGGATCCGATACGCAGTATTTT. Protein sequence: CASSRGQGLAGGSDTQYF.